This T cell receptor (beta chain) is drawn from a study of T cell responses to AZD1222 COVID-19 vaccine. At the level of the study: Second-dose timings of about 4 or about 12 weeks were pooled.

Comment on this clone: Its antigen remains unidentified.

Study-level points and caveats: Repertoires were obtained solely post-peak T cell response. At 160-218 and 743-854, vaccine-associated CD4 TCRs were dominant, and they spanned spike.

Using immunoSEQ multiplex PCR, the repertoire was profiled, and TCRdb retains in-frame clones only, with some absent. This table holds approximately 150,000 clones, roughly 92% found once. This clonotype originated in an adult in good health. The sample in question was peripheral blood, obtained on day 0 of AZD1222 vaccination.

The CDR3, as DNA: TGTGCCAGCAGTTACCTTACGACCCGGACAGGCCCCACACCTTATAGCAATCAGCCCCAGCATTTT. Translated, it gives CASSYLTTRTGPTPYSNQPQHF. This chain links TRBV6-7 with TRBJ1-5; TRBD1 matches 7 bases. TRBV6-7 is given ORF status, its function remaining uncertain. This CDR3 has 22 amino acids. With V trimmed by 2 bases and J by 0 bases, 22 bases remained unmatched.